The 22 T cell receptor beta chains below were found in one sample sequenced in a study of cytomegalovirus exposure and HLA in healthy donors. PCR employed 60 Vbeta and 13 Jbeta primers. Sequencing used immunoSEQ multiplex PCR; TCRdb keeps in-frame clones, though not all of them. The data contain 150,000 to 180,000 clones, around 74% of them singletons. The sample was PBMCs. The receptors shown here come from a man aged 18 to 29 in good health and CMV-seronegative.

J is TRBJ2-7 and V is TRBV6-5; 9 nucleotides agree with TRBD1. Germline V gene sequence: CDR1 MNHEY, CDR2 SVGAGI. J gave up 2 bases and V 5 bases, and 4 bases lay outside the gene matches. This CDR3 region has 14 residues. The chain's CDR3 is CASSNGQGTYEQYF. Here the CDR3 DNA reads TGTGCCAGCAGTAACGGACAGGGGACCTACGAGCAGTACTTC.

The rearrangement uses TRBV9 and TRBJ1-1, with D unclear. The germline gives CDR1 SGDLS, CDR2 YYNGEE. Trimming took off 4 bases at V and 0 bases at J, with 13 bases between the two ends. The CDR3 sequence is 15 residues long. CDR3 sequence: CASSPPGLLNTEAFF. The CDR3 nucleotides are TGTGCCAGCAGCCCTCCAGGACTCTTGAACACTGAAGCTTTCTTT.

The J gene is TRBJ2-1, the V gene TRBV4-3, with 11 bases aligning to TRBD2. Germline V gives CDR1 LGHNA, CDR2 YSLEER. Trimming cost V 0 bases and J 4 bases; bases outside gene matches: 2. The CDR3 is made up of 16 amino acids. CDR3 coding DNA: TGCGCCAGCAGCCAAGAGGGACTAGCGGATTACAATGAGCAGTTCTTC. This codes for CASSQEGLADYNEQFF.

This clone was seen once. The chain employs TRBV10-3 and TRBJ1-1, with TRBD1 matching 7 bases. Germline V gene sequence: CDR1 ENHRY, CDR2 SYGVKD. The CDR3 is 16 residues long. J was trimmed by 3 bases and V by 8 bases; bases with no gene match: 15. CDR3 sequence reads: CAIAKRQGLVDTEAFF. The CDR3 DNA follows: TGTGCCATCGCTAAAAGACAGGGCCTAGTCGACACTGAAGCTTTCTTT.

This clone was picked up one time. The gene calls are TRBV28 and TRBJ1-4, with 10 bases aligning to TRBD1. The ends lost 3 bases at V and 2 bases at J; junction bases unmatched: 9. The germline CDR1 and CDR2 sequences are MDHEN and SYDVKM. This CDR3 is built from 18 residues. The CDR3 region has the DNA TGTGCCAGCAGTTTTGACAGGGGGCGCAAATTTACTAATGAAAAACTGTTTTTT. This codes for CASSFDRGRKFTNEKLFF.

The CDR3 region has the DNA TGCAGCGTTGAAGATCGGGATAAGCAGTACTTC. Amino acids: CSVEDRDKQYF. The chain combines TRBV29-1 with TRBJ2-7; perhaps TRBD2 as D (5 bases). The CDR3 is made up of 11 amino acids. CDR1 and CDR2 from the germline V gene are SQVTM and ANQGSEA. Trimming pared 0 bases from V and 8 bases from J, leaving 8 bases between.

This chain's CDR3 is CASSPNNEQFF. CDR3 nucleotides: TGTGCCAGCAGCCCCAACAATGAGCAGTTCTTC. The rearrangement links TRBV5-4 to TRBJ2-1; D unresolved. Germline V gives CDR1 SGHNT, CDR2 YYREEE (reference sequence). CDR3 length: 11 residues. Deletions cut 4 bases from V and 5 bases from J, with 4 bases between.

The table lists this clone with a few counts. V gene TRBV11-3 combines with J gene TRBJ2-5, with TRBD2 identical over 8 bases. Germline V gene sequence: CDR1 SGHNT, CDR2 YENEEA. The CDR3 is made up of 18 amino acids. The J segment lost 0 bases and the V segment lost 3 bases, leaving 12 bases of the junction unmatched. This CDR3 reads CASSFYAGGHYHQETQYF. The CDR3 coding sequence is TGTGCCAGCAGCTTTTACGCGGGGGGCCACTACCACCAAGAGACCCAGTACTTC.

The CDR3 spells CASSPRGAGGLTDTQYF. The CDR3 nucleotides are TGTGCCAGCAGCCCCCGGGGGGCGGGGGGGCTTACAGATACGCAGTATTTT. The chain couples TRBV12-1 to TRBJ2-3; TRBD2, the table's D call, lacks a check against the DNA. TRBV12-1 is tagged as a pseudogene. The CDR3 is 17 residues long.

This clone was seen a single time. Relative to the germline gene, one junction end is altered; a read error may explain this. The same CDR3 can be traced to other DNA sequences in this sample. The chain recombines TRBV18 with TRBJ1-5, with D possibly TRBD1 on 5 matching bases. Germline V gives CDR1 KGHSH, CDR2 LQKENI. This CDR3 contains 16 residues. The CDR3 loop reads CASSPFDSLSNQPQHF. CDR3 DNA sequence: TGCGCCAGCTCACCCTTCGACAGCCTTAGCAATCAGCCCCAGCATTTT.

The chain has TRBV9 and TRBJ2-5; 8 nucleotides agree with TRBD2. V trimming: 0 bases; J trimming: 7 bases; junction bases outside the gene matches: 11. Germline values: CDR1 SGDLS, CDR2 YYNGEE. The CDR3 consists of 16 residues. The CDR3 DNA is TGTGCCAGCAGCGTAGGAGGCGGGGGGCCCCCGATGACCCAGTACTTC. Amino acid sequence: CASSVGGGGPPMTQYF.

J is TRBJ1-1 and V is TRBV4-3; D perhaps matches TRBD1 (6 bases). The CDR3 totals 16 residues. Per the germline V gene, CDR1 is LGHNA and CDR2 is YSLEER. The V end lost 0 bases, the J end lost 4 bases, and 15 bases lay between the germline ends. CDR3: CASSQDVGAPGTEAFF. Written as DNA, the CDR3 is TGCGCCAGCAGCCAAGATGTGGGGGCCCCGGGCACTGAAGCTTTCTTT.

V is TRBV5-1 and J is TRBJ2-2; TRBD1 is a possible D gene (6 bases). Germline loops: CDR1 SGHRS, CDR2 YFSETQ. Trimming removed 0 bases from V and 4 bases from J, with 10 bases in between. The CDR3 covers 15 residues. CDR3 in DNA: TGCGCCAGCAGCTTGGGGGGGCACGGCACCGGGGAGCTGTTTTTT. The encoded protein is CASSLGGHGTGELFF.

The chain links TRBV5-1 to TRBJ2-5; D is undetermined. The CDR3 extends over 14 amino acids. Per the germline V gene, CDR1 is SGHRS and CDR2 is YFSETQ. V lost 1 base, J lost 1 base, and 8 bases lay in between. The CDR3 nucleotides read TGCGCCAGCAGCTTGCTTCAGGCCCAAGAGACCCAGTACTTC. Translating it yields CASSLLQAQETQYF.

The chain is built from TRBV30 and TRBJ2-7; 9 bases are shared with TRBD2. CDR3 length equals 17 residues. Germline CDR1 GTSNPN, CDR2 SVGIG (reference sequence). Unmatched junction bases numbered 12, after V lost 1 base and J lost 2 bases. The CDR3 coding sequence is TGTGCCTGGAGTGCCAAATCCGTAGCGGGGGCCGCCTACGAGCAGTACTTC. Residues: CAWSAKSVAGAAYEQYF.

The chain has TRBV2 and TRBJ2-1, with TRBD2 as a possible D gene (7 bases). The ends were cut back, 2 bases at V and 9 bases at J, with 17 bases in the middle. Germline V gene sequence: CDR1 SNHLY, CDR2 FYNNEI. This CDR3 comprises 15 residues. In DNA, the CDR3 is TGTGCCAGCAGTGAAAGACGGGGGGCCCAGGGTGAGCAGTTCTTC. It translates to CASSERRGAQGEQFF.

The V gene is TRBV6-6, the J gene TRBJ2-1, with TRBD1 as a possible D gene (5 bases). Germline lookup yields CDR1 MNHNY and CDR2 SVGAGI (reference sequence). This CDR3 contains 13 residues. The germline V and J ends were trimmed by 8 bases and 3 bases, with 11 bases remaining between them. The CDR3 DNA follows: TGTGCCAGCGGAGCCAGGGACTACAATGAGCAGTTCTTC. This sequence encodes CASGARDYNEQFF.

The rearrangement joins TRBV19 to TRBJ1-2; weak D call: TRBD1 (5 bases). V gave up 5 bases and J gave up 13 bases, with 17 bases separating them. The length of the CDR3 is 12 residues. Germline CDR1 reads LNHDA; CDR2 reads SQIVND (reference sequence). The CDR3 DNA follows: TGTGCCAGTAGTGTCCGATCAGGGTGGCGCACCTTC. It codes for CASSVRSGWRTF.

The rearrangement joins TRBV18 to TRBJ1-1; TRBD1 agrees at 7 bases. The CDR3 totals 14 residues. After removal of 3 bases from V and 6 bases from J, the junction contained 7 bases not matched to a gene. CDR1 and CDR2 (germline): KGHSH, LQKENI. Here the CDR3 reads CASSPGTATAEAFF. CDR3 sequence (DNA): TGTGCCAGCTCACCCGGGACAGCGACCGCTGAAGCTTTCTTT.

This clone was detected a few times. As DNA, the CDR3 is TGTGCCAGCAGCCTAATAAGCTATGGCTACACCTTC. It yields the protein CASSLISYGYTF. The chain carries TRBV7-9 and TRBJ1-2; D is ambiguous. The V end was cut by 5 bases, the J end by 4 bases, with 8 bases between. CDR1 is SEHNR and CDR2 is FQNEAQ in the germline V gene (reference sequence). The CDR3 consists of 12 residues.

The chain joins TRBV27 to TRBJ1-1, with D uncertain. This CDR3 is built from 13 residues. The V end lost 5 bases, the J end lost 5 bases, and 12 bases lay between the germline ends. Germline V gene data show CDR1 as MNHEY and CDR2 as SMNVEV (reference sequence). The CDR3: CASSPTIGTEAFF. The CDR3 coding sequence is TGTGCCAGCAGTCCGACAATTGGGACTGAAGCTTTCTTT.

This clone was observed a single time. The CDR3 bases are TGTGCCAGCAGCGTAGGGCAGGGCTCCGCAGATACGCAGTATTTT. Translated: CASSVGQGSADTQYF. This chain links TRBV9 with TRBJ2-3, with D perhaps TRBD1 (5 bases). CDR1 and CDR2 from the germline V gene are SGDLS and YYNGEE. Trimming shortened V by 0 bases and J by 4 bases, and 12 bases separated the two germline ends. The CDR3 has 15 residues.